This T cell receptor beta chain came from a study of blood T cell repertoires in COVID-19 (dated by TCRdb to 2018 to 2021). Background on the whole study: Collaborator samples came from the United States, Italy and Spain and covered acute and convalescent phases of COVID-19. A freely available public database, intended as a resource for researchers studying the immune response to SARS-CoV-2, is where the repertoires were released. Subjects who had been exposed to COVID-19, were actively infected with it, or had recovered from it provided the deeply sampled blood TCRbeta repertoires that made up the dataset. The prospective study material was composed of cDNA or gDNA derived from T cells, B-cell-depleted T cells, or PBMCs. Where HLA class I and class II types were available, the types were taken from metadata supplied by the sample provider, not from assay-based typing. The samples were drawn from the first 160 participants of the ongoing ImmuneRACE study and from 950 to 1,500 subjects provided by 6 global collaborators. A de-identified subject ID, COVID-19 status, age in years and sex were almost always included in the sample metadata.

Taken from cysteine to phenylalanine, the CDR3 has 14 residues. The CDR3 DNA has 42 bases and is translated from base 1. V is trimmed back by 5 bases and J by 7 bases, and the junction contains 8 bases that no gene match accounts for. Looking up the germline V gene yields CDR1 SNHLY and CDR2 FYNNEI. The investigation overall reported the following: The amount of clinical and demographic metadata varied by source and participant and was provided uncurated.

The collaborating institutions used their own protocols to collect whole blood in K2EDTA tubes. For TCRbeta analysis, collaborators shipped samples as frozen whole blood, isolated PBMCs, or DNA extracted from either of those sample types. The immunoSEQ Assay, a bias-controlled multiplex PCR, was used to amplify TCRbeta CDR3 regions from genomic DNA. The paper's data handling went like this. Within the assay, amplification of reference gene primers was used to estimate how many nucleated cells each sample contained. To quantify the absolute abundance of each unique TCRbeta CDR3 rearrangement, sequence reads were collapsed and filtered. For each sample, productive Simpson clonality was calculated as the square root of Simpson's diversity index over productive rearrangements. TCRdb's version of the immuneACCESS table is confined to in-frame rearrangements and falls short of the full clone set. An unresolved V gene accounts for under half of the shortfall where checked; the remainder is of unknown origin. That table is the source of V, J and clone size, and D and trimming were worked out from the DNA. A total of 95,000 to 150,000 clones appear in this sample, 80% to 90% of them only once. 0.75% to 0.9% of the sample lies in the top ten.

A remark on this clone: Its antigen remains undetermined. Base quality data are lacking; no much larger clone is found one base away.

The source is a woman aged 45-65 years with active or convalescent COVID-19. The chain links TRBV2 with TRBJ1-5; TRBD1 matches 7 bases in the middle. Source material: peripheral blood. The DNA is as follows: TGTGCCAGCAGTTTAGACAGGGTGAGGCAGCCCCAGCATTTT. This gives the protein CASSLDRVRQPQHF.